This is a list of T cell receptor beta chains from one sample in a study of blood T cell repertoires in COVID-19. Sequenced by immunoSEQ multiplex PCR; TCRdb stores in-frame clones only, minus some. Of around 470,000 clones in the sample, nearly 90% were seen once. Sequencing used peripheral blood. The receptors were gathered from a man aged 18 to 29 with COVID-19, enrolled during active disease. Both conserved end residues are trimmed from each CDR3.

V: TRBV6-5
J: TRBJ1-1
CDR3: ASRYLTGAETEAF

V: TRBV3-1/TRBV3-2
J: TRBJ2-1
CDR3: ASTPLAGRPYNEQF

V: TRBV14
J: TRBJ2-1
CDR3: ASSPRPGGNEQF

V: TRBV27
J: TRBJ2-1
CDR3: ASSYGLAGGRLQF

V: TRBV7-6
J: TRBJ2-5
CDR3: ASSLQGLQY

V: TRBV25-1
J: TRBJ1-1
CDR3: ASSTGWAITEAF

V: TRBV10-2
J: TRBJ1-1
CDR3: ASSEPGAGTEAF

V: TRBV2
J: TRBJ2-5
CDR3: ASRVSLIAGQMETQY

V: TRBV5-4
J: TRBJ1-2
CDR3: ASGSGKGHGYT

V: TRBV6-5
J: TRBJ2-3
CDR3: ASRTQGAGTDTQY

V: TRBV19
J: TRBJ2-1
CDR3: ASSIQVRYNEQF

V: TRBV6-1
J: TRBJ2-3
CDR3: ASSEWSTSGGVKDTQY

V: TRBV6-6
J: TRBJ1-5
CDR3: ASSYGQGRGQPQH

V: TRBV7-9
J: TRBJ2-1
CDR3: AILMAVYNEQF

V: TRBV21-1
J: TRBJ2-7
CDR3: ASSLFRQRGGPIRDEQY

V: TRBV12-5
J: TRBJ2-3
CDR3: ASGEPGLAYTDTQY

V: TRBV19
J: TRBJ2-7
CDR3: ASSLDAAGYEQY

V: TRBV5-1
J: TRBJ2-2
CDR3: ASSLAGADGELF

V: TRBV9
J: TRBJ2-3
CDR3: ASSLSGGALLGSPTDTQY

V: TRBV6-5
J: TRBJ2-2
CDR3: ASSYPGTGNTGELF

V: TRBV14
J: TRBJ1-3
CDR3: ASSQFPDSGNTIY

V: TRBV3-1/TRBV3-2
J: TRBJ2-1
CDR3: ASSQFRGQGSFVDEQF

V: TRBV5-6
J: TRBJ2-3
CDR3: ASSESPYTDTQY

V: TRBV5-4
J: TRBJ2-5
CDR3: ASSFLREGQETQY

V: TRBV5-5
J: TRBJ1-1
CDR3: ASSLDRGRDTEAF

V: TRBV6-5
J: TRBJ2-7
CDR3: AGATTASSYEQY

V: TRBV5-1
J: TRBJ2-2
CDR3: ASSPMGLAGYTGELF

V: TRBV3-1/TRBV3-2
J: TRBJ2-1
CDR3: ASSSGGSYNEQF

V: TRBV19
J: TRBJ1-6
CDR3: ASIDRGGLNSPLH

V: TRBV27
J: TRBJ2-5
CDR3: ASSLSDSPGETQY

V: TRBV12-5
J: TRBJ2-1
CDR3: ASGDENLGAGSYNEQF

V: TRBV5-5
J: TRBJ2-2
CDR3: ASSLDGQGSTGELF

V: TRBV6-6
J: TRBJ2-5
CDR3: ASSRGLADVLGETQY

V: TRBV20-1
J: TRBJ2-1
CDR3: SSKEANEQF

V: TRBV30
J: TRBJ2-2
CDR3: AWATGNTGELF

V: TRBV6-5
J: TRBJ1-2
CDR3: ASRAGTGLDYGYT

V: TRBV30
J: TRBJ2-7
CDR3: AWSSSPPEQY

V: TRBV5-1
J: TRBJ1-2
CDR3: ASRSGTGSGYT

V: TRBV6-5
J: TRBJ2-5
CDR3: ASRETLGETQY

V: TRBV3-1/TRBV3-2
J: TRBJ2-5
CDR3: ASSLGTSGRAKETQY

V: TRBV19
J: TRBJ1-5
CDR3: ASSMVAGANQPQH

V: TRBV28
J: TRBJ2-7
CDR3: ASNQAFEQY

V: TRBV15
J: TRBJ2-7
CDR3: ATSRVRDQYEQY

V: TRBV30
J: TRBJ2-3
CDR3: AWSASGRVDTQY

V: TRBV3-1/TRBV3-2
J: TRBJ2-7
CDR3: ASSGGGPTYEQY

V: TRBV24-1
J: TRBJ1-4
CDR3: ATSVGSRMRLTNEKLF

V: TRBV11-2
J: TRBJ2-7
CDR3: ASSFGHSYEQY

V: TRBV19
J: TRBJ1-3
CDR3: ASSIKGQGFFHSGNTIY

V: TRBV7-9
J: TRBJ2-1
CDR3: ASSLAGGPVMNEQF

V: TRBV10-3
J: TRBJ2-5
CDR3: AIRGAVEETQY

V: TRBV12-5
J: TRBJ2-5
CDR3: ASTNQTGGFSETQY

V: TRBV3-1/TRBV3-2
J: TRBJ2-7
CDR3: ASSQRSQRHYEQY

V: TRBV19
J: TRBJ2-5
CDR3: ASSIFPGGETQY